This entry features one TCR beta chain sequence. The data derive from a study of T cells in Graves' hyperthyroidism and ophthalmopathy. Amplification of TCR beta CDR3 regions was performed using RNA transcripts as template. The TCR CDR3 first-round RT-PCR relied on the HTBI primer set. TCRdb ran MiXCR on the multiplex PCR reads and lists one entry per CDR3 protein. Of fewer than 550,000 distinct CDR3 sequences in the sample, around 14% were seen once. V was pared by 4 bases and J by 8 bases, with 11 bases of the junction left unmatched. The CDR3 contains 16 residues. Germline loops: CDR1 MNHEY, CDR2 SMNVEV (reference sequence).

This sequence joins TRBV27 and TRBJ1-2; 12 nucleotides align to TRBD1. The clonotype was recovered from a woman under 30 with Graves' hyperthyroidism. The source material was blood. The DNA for the CDR3 is TGTGCCAGCAGTTCACACACCGGGACAGGGGGCAAGGGCTACACCTTC. This translates into CASSSHTGTGGKGYTF.